The 26 T cell receptor beta chains in this list originate from one sample, sequenced in a study of blood T cell repertoires in COVID-19. Some clones are missing from TCRdb's copy, which holds only in-frame ones; the method was immunoSEQ multiplex PCR. The top ten hold roughly 2.2% of the sample, which has roughly 280,000 clones, 75% to 90% seen once. Sequenced material: peripheral blood. These receptors were collected from a man aged 50-59 years with acute or convalescent COVID-19.

This chain connects TRBV4-1 to TRBJ2-7, with D possibly TRBD1 on 6 matching bases. Trimming removed 1 base at V and 0 bases at J, with 10 bases between. Germline V gene sequence: CDR1 MGHRA, CDR2 YSYEKL. This CDR3 has 15 residues. As DNA, the CDR3 is TGCGCCAGCAGCCAAGTGGGGGCAGTCTCCTACGAGCAGTACTTC. Its translation: CASSQVGAVSYEQYF.

The genes are TRBV11-1 and TRBJ2-5, with 7 bases aligning to TRBD2. The germline gives CDR1 SGHAT, CDR2 FQDESV (reference sequence). Unmatched junction bases numbered 6, after V lost 2 bases and J lost 0 bases. The CDR3 runs to 16 residues. In nucleotides, the CDR3 is TGTGCCAGCAGCTTATCTTCTAGCGGCTACCAAGAGACCCAGTACTTC. Protein product: CASSLSSSGYQETQYF.

This clone has a single count. V usage is TRBV18 and J usage is TRBJ1-1, with D possibly TRBD1 on 6 matching bases. Trimming cost V 5 bases and J 1 base, with 14 bases left between them. Germline CDR1 and CDR2: KGHSH and LQKENI. The CDR3 spans 15 residues. The CDR3 DNA sequence: TGTGCCAGCTCATTCGGGGGGGCCGCGAACACTGAAGCTTTCTTT. Its translation is CASSFGGAANTEAFF.

V is TRBV3-1 (or the pseudogene TRBV3-2) and J is TRBJ1-2; possible D gene TRBD1, 6 bases. The germline V gene encodes CDR1 LGHDT and CDR2 YNNKEL (reference sequence). The ends were cut back, 3 bases at V and 2 bases at J, with 10 bases in the middle. CDR3 length: 14 residues. CDR3: CASSHQDRNYGYTF. In DNA, the CDR3 is TGTGCCAGCAGCCACCAGGACAGAAACTATGGCTACACCTTC.

As DNA, the CDR3 is TGTGCCAGCAGCGGGAGCTCCTACAATGAGCAGTTCTTC. Protein product: CASSGSSYNEQFF. The chain joins TRBV4-2 to TRBJ2-1; D is perhaps TRBD2 (5 bases). This CDR3 spans 13 amino acids. The germline V gene has CDR1 LGHNA and CDR2 YNFKEQ. V lost 5 bases and J lost 0, with 5 bases in between.

The gene calls are TRBV5-6 and TRBJ1-1; weak D call: TRBD1 (6 bases). V lost 2 bases to trimming and J lost 6 bases, with 11 bases between them. Germline values: CDR1 SGHDT, CDR2 YYEEEE. The CDR3 is made up of 13 amino acids. CDR3 coding DNA: TGTGCCAGCAGCTTAGCAGCAGGGGCTGAAGCTTTCTTT. The encoded protein is CASSLAAGAEAFF.

This clone has only one observation. This sequence joins TRBV7-9 and TRBJ1-4, with unresolved D. Deletions cut 5 bases from V and 6 bases from J, with 16 bases between. Germline V gene lookup returns CDR1 SEHNR and CDR2 FQNEAQ (reference sequence). The CDR3 has 15 amino acids. CDR3 sequence reads: CASSPSIGLDEKLFF. In DNA form, the CDR3 reads TGTGCCAGCAGCCCGTCCATCGGTTTGGATGAAAAACTGTTTTTT. Combining the CDR3 with reference TRBV7-9 and TRBJ1-4 gives the whole variable domain DTGVSQNPRHKITKRGQNVTFRCDPISEHNRLYWYRQTLGQGPEFLTYFQNEAQLEKSRLLSDRFSAERPKGSFSTLEIQRTEQGDSAMYLCASSPSIGLDEKLFFGSGTQLSVL.

This chain uses TRBV9 with TRBJ2-3, with D possibly matching TRBD1 (5 bases). The germline V gene has CDR1 SGDLS and CDR2 YYNGEE. CDR3 length: 17 amino acids. The ends were cut back, 0 bases at V and 0 bases at J, with 14 bases in the middle. CDR3 residues: CASSVEGADPSTDTQYF. The CDR3 coding sequence is TGTGCCAGCAGCGTAGAAGGGGCGGATCCGAGCACAGATACGCAGTATTTT. The full variable domain, rest sourced from reference TRBV9 and TRBJ2-3, is DSGVTQTPKHLITATGQRVTLRCSPRSGDLSVYWYQQSLDQGLQFLIQYYNGEERAKGNILERFSAQQFPDLHSELNLSSLELGDSALYFCASSVEGADPSTDTQYFGPGTRLTVL.

The chain is built from TRBV2 and TRBJ2-2, with 9 positions matching TRBD2. V shed 7 bases, J shed 7 bases, and the junction held 4 bases outside the gene matches. The CDR3 length is 13 residues. Germline values: CDR1 SNHLY, CDR2 FYNNEI. The CDR3 is CASMLAGYGELFF. DNA for the CDR3: TGTGCCAGCATGCTAGCGGGGTACGGGGAGCTGTTTTTT.

This clone was detected once. The V gene is TRBV2, the J gene TRBJ2-1; D remains unclear. The CDR3 covers 15 residues. Germline V gene data show CDR1 as SNHLY and CDR2 as FYNNEI. V lost 6 bases to trimming and J lost 0 bases, with 12 bases between them. The CDR3 loop reads CASRVQYSSYNEQFF. In DNA form, the CDR3 reads TGTGCCAGCAGGGTACAGTACAGCTCCTACAATGAGCAGTTCTTC.

The genes are TRBV11-2 and TRBJ1-2; D perhaps matches TRBD1 (6 bases). V was clipped by 5 bases and J by 3 bases, with 22 bases between them. This CDR3 is 17 amino acids long. In germline, CDR1 is SGHAT, CDR2 FQNNGV. Here the CDR3 reads CASSPIRGQRVDYGYTF. DNA of the CDR3: TGTGCCAGCAGCCCCATAAGGGGACAAAGGGTCGACTATGGCTACACCTTC.

The rearrangement links TRBV30 to TRBJ1-5; the D is unclear. The CDR3 covers 13 residues. Trimming cost V 1 base and J 3 bases, with 7 bases left between them. The germline CDR1 and CDR2 sequences are GTSNPN and SVGIG (reference sequence). The CDR3 region is CAWSGSFNQPQHF. The CDR3 DNA follows: TGTGCCTGGAGTGGAAGCTTCAATCAGCCCCAGCATTTT.

This rearrangement joins TRBV7-2 to TRBJ2-5; 8 bases are a match to TRBD2. This CDR3 spans 18 amino acids. The germline CDR1 and CDR2 sequences are SGHTA and FQGNSA. J gave up 5 bases and V 1 base, and 15 bases lay outside the gene matches. As DNA, the CDR3 is TGTGCCAGCAGCTTAGAGGGTCCAGCAGCGGGGGAATTGGAGACCCAGTACTTC. This codes for CASSLEGPAAGELETQYF.

The chain couples TRBV5-4 to TRBJ2-3; 8 nucleotides line up with TRBD1. V shed 4 bases and J 3 bases; nucleotides not matched to a gene: 7. The CDR3 is 15 amino acids. Per the germline V gene, CDR1 is SGHNT and CDR2 is YYREEE (reference sequence). The CDR3 here is CASSATGVRTDTQYF. In nucleotides, the CDR3 is TGTGCCAGCAGCGCGACAGGGGTTAGGACAGATACGCAGTATTTT.

This clone was recorded only once. The chain joins TRBV3-1 (or the pseudogene TRBV3-2) to TRBJ2-7; weak D call: TRBD1 (6 bases). V dropped 1 base and J dropped 6 bases, with 10 bases sitting between them. Germline V gene data show CDR1 as LGHDT and CDR2 as YNNKEL (reference sequence). The CDR3 is 13 residues long. The CDR3 DNA follows: TGTGCCAGCAGCCAAGTCCTCAGGGGCGAGCAGTACTTC. This codes for CASSQVLRGEQYF.

The gene calls are TRBV3-1 (or the pseudogene TRBV3-2) and TRBJ2-5; 7 bases map to TRBD1. V was clipped by 4 bases and J by 5 bases; unmatched bases: 13. The CDR3 extends over 16 amino acids. Germline V CDR1 and CDR2: LGHDT, YNNKEL (reference sequence). The CDR3 region has the DNA TGTGCCAGCAGCCCCTCGACAGGGCTTTATGGGGAGACCCAGTACTTC. It translates to CASSPSTGLYGETQYF.

The chain is built from TRBV5-1 and TRBJ2-2; D remains ambiguous. This CDR3 is built from 12 residues. Germline V gene lookup returns CDR1 SGHRS and CDR2 YFSETQ. The V end lost 4 bases, the J end lost 6 bases, and 7 bases lay between the germline ends. CDR3 region: CASSPYPGELFF. CDR3 DNA: TGCGCCAGCAGCCCCTATCCCGGGGAGCTGTTTTTT.

The V gene is TRBV27, the J gene TRBJ1-1, with 8 positions matching TRBD1. V gave up 4 bases and J gave up 5 bases; unmatched junction bases: 6. CDR1 MNHEY and CDR2 SMNVEV come from the germline V gene (reference sequence). CDR3 size: 14 residues. CDR3 bases: TGTGCCAGCAGTTCCCGACAGGGGCTAACTGAAGCTTTCTTT. Protein sequence: CASSSRQGLTEAFF.

The chain employs TRBV18 and TRBJ1-2; 8 bases align to TRBD1. Germline V gives CDR1 KGHSH, CDR2 LQKENI. V lost 3 bases, J lost 1 base, and 4 bases stayed unmatched. The CDR3 length is 15 residues. The CDR3 loop reads CASSPATGDNYGYTF. Written as DNA, the CDR3 is TGTGCCAGCTCACCCGCGACAGGGGATAACTATGGCTACACCTTC.

The gene calls are TRBV15 and TRBJ2-3; 10 bases fit TRBD2. The CDR3 is 16 amino acids. Losses at the gene ends were 4 bases for V and 0 bases for J; bases not matched to a gene: 4. Germline lookup yields CDR1 LNHNV and CDR2 YYDKDF (reference sequence). In nucleotides, the CDR3 is TGTGCCACCAGCAAAAGAGCGGGGGGGAGCACAGATACGCAGTATTTT. It yields the protein CATSKRAGGSTDTQYF.

V is TRBV6-5 and J is TRBJ1-5, with TRBD1 matching over 7 bases. Germline V gives CDR1 MNHEY, CDR2 SVGAGI. The junction had 10 bases not matched to a gene; V was cut back by 6 bases and J by 5 bases. There are 15 residues in the CDR3. The CDR3 is CASRIRQGGDQPQHF. DNA for the CDR3: TGTGCCAGCAGAATAAGACAGGGCGGGGATCAGCCCCAGCATTTT.

The rearrangement joins TRBV4-2 to TRBJ2-7, with 8 bases fitting TRBD1. The CDR3 has 15 residues. The germline V gene has CDR1 LGHNA and CDR2 YNFKEQ. With 1 base clipped from V and 5 bases from J, the junction kept 7 bases outside the gene matches. CDR3 coding DNA: TGTGCCAGCAGCCAAGGTCAGGGGGCGTACAACGAGCAGTACTTC. Amino acids: CASSQGQGAYNEQYF.

The gene calls are TRBV11-2 and TRBJ2-1; 8 bases are shared with TRBD2. This CDR3 contains 16 residues. Trimming took 3 bases from V and 8 from J; bases not matched to a gene: 12. CDR1 and CDR2 (germline): SGHAT, FQNNGV. CDR3 residues: CASSLGPGLVSDEQFF. CDR3 sequence (DNA): TGTGCCAGCAGCTTGGGGCCGGGACTAGTGTCTGATGAGCAGTTCTTC.

The rearrangement links TRBV5-1 to TRBJ1-1; TRBD1 aligns across 10 bases. Germline values: CDR1 SGHRS, CDR2 YFSETQ. CDR3 length equals 15 residues. J gave up 1 base and V 4 bases, and 4 bases lay outside the gene matches. The CDR3 here is CASSRDRGQNTEAFF. The CDR3 DNA sequence: TGCGCCAGCAGCAGGGACAGGGGTCAGAACACTGAAGCTTTCTTT.

The rearrangement joins TRBV2 to TRBJ1-1; D is unclear. The V end was cut by 8 bases, the J end by 3 bases, with 7 bases between. In germline, CDR1 is SNHLY, CDR2 FYNNEI. The CDR3 sequence is 11 residues long. As DNA, the CDR3 is TGTGCCAGCCTTATAGACACTGAAGCTTTCTTT. Residues: CASLIDTEAFF.

A few counts support this clone. The chain employs TRBV7-3 and TRBJ2-2, with 10 bases aligning to TRBD2. The CDR3 is 16 residues long. CDR1 SGHTA and CDR2 FQGTGA come from the germline V gene. Trimming at V came to 5 bases and at J to 4 bases, leaving 7 bases not matched to a gene. The CDR3 region has the DNA TGTGCCAGCAGCCCCTTCAGCGGGGGGGGCACCGGGGAGCTGTTTTTT. Its translation is CASSPFSGGGTGELFF. Full variable domain (missing parts from reference TRBV7-3 and TRBJ2-2): GAGVSQTPSNKVTEKGKYVELRCDPISGHTALYWYRQSLGQGPEFLIYFQGTGAADDSGLPNDRFFAVRPEGSVSTLKIQRTERGDSAVYLCASSPFSGGGTGELFFGEGSRLTVL.